This T cell receptor (beta chain) was identified during a study of shared clonotypes between healthy human individuals (dated by TCRdb to between 2020 and 2021). Regarding the study in general: A couple of women and a few men aged 18 to 49 years were included in the cohort. For each donor, CD4 naive and CD4 memory were each run on three plates, CD8 naive on two plates, and CD8 memory on one plate. Blood TCR repertoires of about 5 healthy adults were deeply sequenced to estimate repertoire size and the extent of clonotype sharing between individuals. To increase sequencing depth and limit assay-specific biases, different laboratories used diverse techniques to prepare libraries and sequence TCR repertoires. Per donor, leukapheresis produced somewhere between about 0.9 and 9 billion PBMCs.

Using the deep immunoSEQ assay, multiplex PCR amplified TCR CDR3 regions from genomic DNA. Extracted genomic DNA from each cell subset was spread evenly across all wells of several immunoSEQ 96-well plates, with each plate serving as a replicate. For sorted subsets, each replicate PCR was loaded with about 200 ng genomic DNA, equivalent to 32,000 or so T cell genomes. Purified libraries were measured with a Qubit 3.0 fluorometer, size-checked on a Bioanalyzer 2100, and measured again with the KAPA Library Quantification kit. Every immunoSEQ 96-well plate was sequenced on a dedicated single-read 150-cycle Illumina NextSeq 550 flow cell. Under the source paper's analysis protocol: The immunoSEQ output contained only junctional sequences without quality scores, so filtering could not match that applied to full-length reads. Sequences were annotated with PyIR, a Python wrapper for IgBLAST v1.9, and V/J genes and CDR3 were assigned using IMGT germline references. Reads were filtered out if the reads had weak V/J assignments (E-value above 1e-6), no CDR3, stop codons, out-of-frame junctions, or ambiguous translated residues. V3J clonotypes were defined by identical inferred V gene, J gene, and CDR3 amino acid sequence. To compute the percentage overlap between repertoires, the number of shared unique clonotypes was divided by the size of the smaller repertoire. RTK rarefaction, the Chao1 estimator, and Recon v2.1 estimates of unobserved clonotypes were used to assess repertoire richness. For all TCRbeta clonotypes obtained by the gDNA method from four donors, generation probabilities were computed with OLGA. TCRdb re-hosts the immuneACCESS table, in-frame sequences only. Its copies lack some clones; in the studies checked, an unresolved V gene accounts for under half of them, and the cause for the rest is not known. The DNA was the basis for D and trimming; V, J and clone size are from that table. This sample gives about 2.3 million clones in total; 85% to 95% of them show up just once. The top ten clonotypes cover approximately 0.4% of the sample.

Only one count was recorded for this clone. Its antigen is not yet known. No base quality information exists; no much larger clone differs at one position. Donors were healthy HIV-negative adults with no recently reported acute infections or vaccinations. Every donor was a Caucasian adult living in Nashville, Tennessee, USA. CD4+ T cells were enriched by magnetic negative selection, after which naive cells were positively selected on CD45RA and the negative fraction was taken as the memory subset. Blood was collected by leukapheresis, and PBMCs were isolated by Ficoll-Histopaque density gradient centrifugation and then cryopreserved in liquid nitrogen vapor phase. Purity and quantity of every magnetically sorted T cell population were checked by analytical flow cytometry. Genomic DNA was isolated from every sorted fraction and measured by UV absorbance on a Nanodrop 2000c. The full study reports these points: Because the study included a small number of donors, the genetic and exposure-history diversity represented was limited. Pairwise subsampling led to the expectation that sequencing depth would affect the degree of clonotype sharing among donors. Rarefaction of sorted-subset datasets indicated incomplete sequencing despite the large sequencing depth. Compared with non-shared clonotypes, the clonotypes found in all four sorted-subset donors had higher generation probabilities. Sampling was restricted to blood, and TCR repertoires in tissue are likely to differ from TCR repertoires in blood. Sharing across a handful of donors was observed for about 5% of naive CD4, around 3.5% of naive CD8, roughly 2.4% of memory CD4, and around 0.4% of memory CD8 clonotypes. Naive subsets generally had larger estimated clonotype richness than memory subsets did.

The CDR3 numbers 17 residues from cysteine through phenylalanine. This entry keeps only the CDR3 DNA: 51 bases, framed from base 1. Germline trimming amounts to 2 bases on V and 2 bases on J, with 6 as the count of junction bases outside the gene matches. Per the germline V gene, LGHNA is the CDR1 and YNFKEQ is the CDR2. The chain is made from TRBV4-2 and TRBJ2-3; TRBD2 agrees with 11 junctional bases. The TCR comes from a young man in good health. Some clones in this sample may be carry-over from other donors' samples. The sample consisted of naive CD4+ T cells from PBMCs. The cell subset or site label, as the study defines it: CD45RA+ positively selected. The CDR3 region has the sequence CASSQFLSGRDTDTQYF. The nucleotides are TGTGCCAGCAGCCAATTTCTTAGCGGGAGGGACACAGATACGCAGTATTTT.